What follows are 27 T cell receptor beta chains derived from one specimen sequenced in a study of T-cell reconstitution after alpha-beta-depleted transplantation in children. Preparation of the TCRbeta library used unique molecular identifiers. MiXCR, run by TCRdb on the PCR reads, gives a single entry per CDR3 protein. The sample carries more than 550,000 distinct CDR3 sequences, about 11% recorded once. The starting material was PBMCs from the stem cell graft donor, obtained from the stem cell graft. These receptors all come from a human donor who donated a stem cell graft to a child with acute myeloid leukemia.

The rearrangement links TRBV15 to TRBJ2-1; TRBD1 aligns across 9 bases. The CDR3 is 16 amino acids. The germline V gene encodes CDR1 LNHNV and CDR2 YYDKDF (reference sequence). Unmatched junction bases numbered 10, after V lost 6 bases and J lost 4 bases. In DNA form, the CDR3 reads TGTGCCACCAGTCGGCGCGGGGACAGGGTATACAATGAGCAGTTCTTC. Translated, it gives CATSRRGDRVYNEQFF.

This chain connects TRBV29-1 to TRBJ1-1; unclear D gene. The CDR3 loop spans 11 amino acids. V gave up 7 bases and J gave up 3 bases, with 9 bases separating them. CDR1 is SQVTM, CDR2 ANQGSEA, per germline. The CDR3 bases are TGCAGCGCCGGTTTCGACACTGAAGCTTTCTTT. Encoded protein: CSAGFDTEAFF.

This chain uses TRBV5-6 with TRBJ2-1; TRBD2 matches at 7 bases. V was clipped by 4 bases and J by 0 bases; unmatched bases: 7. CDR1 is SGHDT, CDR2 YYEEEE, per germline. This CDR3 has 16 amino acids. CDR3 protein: CASSPLTSDSYNEQFF. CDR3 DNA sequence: TGTGCCAGCAGCCCGCTAACTAGCGACTCCTACAATGAGCAGTTCTTC.

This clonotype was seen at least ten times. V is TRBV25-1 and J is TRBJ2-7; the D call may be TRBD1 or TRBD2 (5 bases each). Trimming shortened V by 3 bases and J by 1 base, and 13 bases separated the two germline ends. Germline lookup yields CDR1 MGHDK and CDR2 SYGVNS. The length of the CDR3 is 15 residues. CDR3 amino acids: CASSDDSRLSYEQYF. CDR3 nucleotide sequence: TGTGCCAGCAGTGACGACAGCCGACTATCCTACGAGCAGTACTTC.

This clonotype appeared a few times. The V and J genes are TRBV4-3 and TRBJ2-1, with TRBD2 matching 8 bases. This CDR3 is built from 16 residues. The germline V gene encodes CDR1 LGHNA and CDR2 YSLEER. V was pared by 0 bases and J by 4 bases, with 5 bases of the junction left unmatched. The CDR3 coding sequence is TGCGCCAGCAGCCAAGATGGGAGCGGGGGATACAATGAGCAGTTCTTC. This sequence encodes CASSQDGSGGYNEQFF.

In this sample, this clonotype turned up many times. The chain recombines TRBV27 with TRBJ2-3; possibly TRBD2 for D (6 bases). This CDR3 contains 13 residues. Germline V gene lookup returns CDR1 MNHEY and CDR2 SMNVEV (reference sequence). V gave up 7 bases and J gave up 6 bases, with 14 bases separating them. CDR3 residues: CASKLALGDTQYF. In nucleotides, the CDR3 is TGTGCCAGCAAACTAGCCCTAGGTGATACGCAGTATTTT.

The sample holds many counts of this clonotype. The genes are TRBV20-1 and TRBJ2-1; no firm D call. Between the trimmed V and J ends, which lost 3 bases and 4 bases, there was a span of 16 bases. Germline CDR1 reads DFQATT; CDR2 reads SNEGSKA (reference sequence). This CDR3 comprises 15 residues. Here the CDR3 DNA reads TGCAGTGCTAGTTCTACCCGCGGCGGTTACAATGAGCAGTTCTTC. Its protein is CSASSTRGGYNEQFF.

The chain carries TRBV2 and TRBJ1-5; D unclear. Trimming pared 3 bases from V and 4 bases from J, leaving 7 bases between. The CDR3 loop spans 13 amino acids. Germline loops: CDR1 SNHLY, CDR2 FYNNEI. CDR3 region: CASSDPGNQPQHF. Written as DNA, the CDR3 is TGTGCCAGCAGTGACCCGGGAAATCAGCCCCAGCATTTT.

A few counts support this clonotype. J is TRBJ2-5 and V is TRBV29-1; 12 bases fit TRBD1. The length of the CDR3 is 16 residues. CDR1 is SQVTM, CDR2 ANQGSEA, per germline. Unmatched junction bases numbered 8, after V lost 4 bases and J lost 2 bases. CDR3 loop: CSVAGTGGGGQETQYF. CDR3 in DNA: TGCAGCGTTGCGGGGACAGGGGGCGGAGGTCAAGAGACCCAGTACTTC. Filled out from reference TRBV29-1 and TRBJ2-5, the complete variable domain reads SAVISQKPSRDICQRGTSLTIQCQVDSQVTMMFWYRQQPGQSLTLIATANQGSEATYESGFVIDKFPISRPNLTFSTLTVSNMSPEDSSIYLCSVAGTGGGGQETQYFGPGTRLLVL.

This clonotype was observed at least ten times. The CDR3 nucleotides are TGCGCCAGCAGCCCTTCCCTAGCGGGAGGCGAAAATGAGCAGTTCTTC. Its protein is CASSPSLAGGENEQFF. This chain connects TRBV4-3 to TRBJ2-1, with 11 nucleotides matching TRBD2. The germline V gene has CDR1 LGHNA and CDR2 YSLEER. With V trimmed by 4 bases and J by 7 bases, 9 bases remained unmatched. The CDR3 extends over 16 amino acids.

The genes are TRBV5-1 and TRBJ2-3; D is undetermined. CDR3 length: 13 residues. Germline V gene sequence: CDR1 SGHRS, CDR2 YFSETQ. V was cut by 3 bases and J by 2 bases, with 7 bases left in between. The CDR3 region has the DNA TGCGCCAGCAGCTCCATGATCACAGATACGCAGTATTTT. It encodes CASSSMITDTQYF.

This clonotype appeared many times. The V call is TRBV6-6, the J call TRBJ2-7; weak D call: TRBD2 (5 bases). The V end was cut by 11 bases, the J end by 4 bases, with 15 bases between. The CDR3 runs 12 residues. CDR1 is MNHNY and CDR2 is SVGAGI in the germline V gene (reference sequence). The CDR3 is CACGAEMYEQYF. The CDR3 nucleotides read TGTGCCTGTGGAGCGGAGATGTACGAGCAGTACTTC.

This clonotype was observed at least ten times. CDR3 loop: CASSVDRGEQYF. In DNA form, the CDR3 reads TGTGCCAGCAGCGTAGATAGGGGCGAGCAGTACTTC. The genes are TRBV7-8 and TRBJ2-7; D possibly corresponds to TRBD1 (5 bases). In germline, CDR1 is SGHVS, CDR2 FQNEAQ. V was trimmed by 5 bases and J by 6 bases, leaving 11 bases between them. The CDR3 is made up of 12 amino acids.

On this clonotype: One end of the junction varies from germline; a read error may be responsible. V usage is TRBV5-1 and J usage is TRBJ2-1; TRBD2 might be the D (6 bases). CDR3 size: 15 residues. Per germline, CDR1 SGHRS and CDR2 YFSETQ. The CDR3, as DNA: TGCGCCAGCGGCTTGGCGCCTAGCGAATACAATGAGCAGTTCTTC. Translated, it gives CASGLAPSEYNEQFF. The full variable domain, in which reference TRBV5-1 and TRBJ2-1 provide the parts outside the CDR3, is KAGVTQTPRYLIKTRGQQVTLSCSPISGHRSVSWYQQTPGQGLQFLFEYFSETQRNKGNFPGRFSGRQFSNSRSEMNVSTLELGDSALYLCASGLAPSEYNEQFFGPGTRLTVL.

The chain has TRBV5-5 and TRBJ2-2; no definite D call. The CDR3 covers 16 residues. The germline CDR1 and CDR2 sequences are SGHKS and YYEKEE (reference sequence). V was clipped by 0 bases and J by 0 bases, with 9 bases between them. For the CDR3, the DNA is TGTGCCAGCAGCTTGGGGCTAAACGCGAACACCGGGGAGCTGTTTTTT. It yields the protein CASSLGLNANTGELFF.

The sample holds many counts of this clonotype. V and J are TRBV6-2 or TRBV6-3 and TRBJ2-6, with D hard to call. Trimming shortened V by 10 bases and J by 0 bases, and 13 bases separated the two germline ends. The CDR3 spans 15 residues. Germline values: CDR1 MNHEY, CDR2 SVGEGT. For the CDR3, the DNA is TGTGCCACAGTGTCCCCAAACTCTGGGGCCAACGTCCTGACTTTC. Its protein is CATVSPNSGANVLTF.

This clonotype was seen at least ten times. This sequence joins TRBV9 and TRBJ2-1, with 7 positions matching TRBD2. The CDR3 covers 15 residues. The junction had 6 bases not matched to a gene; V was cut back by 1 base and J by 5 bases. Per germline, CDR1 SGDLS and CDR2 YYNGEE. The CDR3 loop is CASSVTAGRDNEQFF. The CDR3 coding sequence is TGTGCCAGCAGCGTAACAGCGGGACGAGACAATGAGCAGTTCTTC.

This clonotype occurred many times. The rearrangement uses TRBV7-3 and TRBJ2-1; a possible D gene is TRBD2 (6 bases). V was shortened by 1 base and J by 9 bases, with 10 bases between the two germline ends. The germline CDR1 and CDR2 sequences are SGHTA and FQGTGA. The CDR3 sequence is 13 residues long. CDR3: CASSLSLASEQFF. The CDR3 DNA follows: TGTGCCAGCAGCTTAAGCCTAGCGAGTGAGCAGTTCTTC.

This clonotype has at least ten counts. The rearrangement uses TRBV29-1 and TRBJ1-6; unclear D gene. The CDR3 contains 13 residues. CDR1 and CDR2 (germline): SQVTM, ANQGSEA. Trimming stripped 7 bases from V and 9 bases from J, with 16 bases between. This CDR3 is CSAFFGLGSPLHF. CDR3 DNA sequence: TGCAGCGCGTTTTTTGGGCTAGGTTCACCCCTCCACTTT.

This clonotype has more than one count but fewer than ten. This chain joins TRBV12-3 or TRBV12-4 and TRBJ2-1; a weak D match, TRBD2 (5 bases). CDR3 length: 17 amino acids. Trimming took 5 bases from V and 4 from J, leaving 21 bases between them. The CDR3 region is CASSLSGPEGRYNEQFF. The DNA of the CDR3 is TGTGCCAGCAGTCTCTCGGGCCCAGAGGGCCGGTACAATGAGCAGTTCTTC.

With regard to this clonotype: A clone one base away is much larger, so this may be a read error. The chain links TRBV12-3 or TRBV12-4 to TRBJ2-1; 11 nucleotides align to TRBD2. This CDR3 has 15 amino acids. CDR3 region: CASSQTSGRPNEPFF. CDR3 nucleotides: TGTGCCAGCAGCCAAACTAGCGGGAGACCCAATGAGCCGTTCTTC.

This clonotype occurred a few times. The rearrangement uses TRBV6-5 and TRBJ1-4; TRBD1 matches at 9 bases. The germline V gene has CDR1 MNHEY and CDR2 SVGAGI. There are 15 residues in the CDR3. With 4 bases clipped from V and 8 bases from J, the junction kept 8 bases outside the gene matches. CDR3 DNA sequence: TGTGCCAGCAGTTCCCAGGACAGGGGAAAGGAAAAACTGTTTTTT. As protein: CASSSQDRGKEKLFF.

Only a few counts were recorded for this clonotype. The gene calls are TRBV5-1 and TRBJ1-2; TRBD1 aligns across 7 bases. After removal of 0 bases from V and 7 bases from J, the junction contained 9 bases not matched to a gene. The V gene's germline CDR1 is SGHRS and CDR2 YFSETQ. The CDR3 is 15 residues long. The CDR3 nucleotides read TGCGCCAGCAGCTTGGCCACAGGGGACAGCGTTGGCTACACCTTC. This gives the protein CASSLATGDSVGYTF.

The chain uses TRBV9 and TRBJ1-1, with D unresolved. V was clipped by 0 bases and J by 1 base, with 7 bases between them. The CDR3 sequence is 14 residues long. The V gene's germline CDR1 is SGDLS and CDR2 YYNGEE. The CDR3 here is CASSVGGENTEAFF. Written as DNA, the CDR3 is TGTGCCAGCAGCGTAGGAGGCGAGAACACTGAAGCTTTCTTT.

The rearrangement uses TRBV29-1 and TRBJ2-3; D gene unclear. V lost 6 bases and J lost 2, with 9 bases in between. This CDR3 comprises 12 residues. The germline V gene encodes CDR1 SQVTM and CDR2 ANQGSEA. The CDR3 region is CSVEPYTDTQYF. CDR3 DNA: TGCAGCGTCGAACCCTACACAGATACGCAGTATTTT.

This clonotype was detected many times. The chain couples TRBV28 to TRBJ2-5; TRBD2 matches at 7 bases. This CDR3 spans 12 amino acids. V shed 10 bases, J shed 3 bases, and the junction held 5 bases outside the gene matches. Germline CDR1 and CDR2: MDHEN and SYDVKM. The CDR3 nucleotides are TGTGCCACGCTCGGGGGGAAAGAGACCCAGTACTTC. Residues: CATLGGKETQYF.

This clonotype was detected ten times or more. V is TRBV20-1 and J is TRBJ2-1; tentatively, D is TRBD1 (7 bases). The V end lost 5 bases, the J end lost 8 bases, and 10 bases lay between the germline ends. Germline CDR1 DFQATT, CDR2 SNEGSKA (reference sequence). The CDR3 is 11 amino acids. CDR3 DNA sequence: TGCAGTGCTTCCAGGGGGGATGAGCAGTTCTTC. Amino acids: CSASRGDEQFF.